This TCR beta chain was identified during a study of cytomegalovirus exposure and HLA in healthy donors. Notes on the study in general: Researchers reported that a few CMV-associated chains were confirmed in vitro as CMV antigen-specific.

Trimming shortened V by 4 bases and J by 3 bases, and 7 bases separated the two germline ends. The CDR3 totals 13 residues. The germline gives CDR1 MGHRA, CDR2 YSYEKL. This clone has more than one count but fewer than ten. Its target is unknown. 13 Jbeta primers and 60 Vbeta primers were used for the PCR. Assay used: immunoSEQ multiplex PCR; TCRdb lists only in-frame clones, some missing. Here the sample spans tens of thousands of clones, 78% being singletons. The genes are TRBV4-1 and TRBJ1-5; D is uncertain. The specimen sequenced was PBMCs. This receptor was obtained from a male donor in good health and CMV-seropositive. The CDR3 nucleotides read TGCGCCAGCAGCCCGTTAGACAATCAGCCCCAGCATTTT. It yields the protein CASSPLDNQPQHF.